A single sample is the source of the 10 T cell receptor beta chains below, sequenced in a study of T cell responses to AZD1222 COVID-19 vaccine. Clones were read by immunoSEQ multiplex PCR, and TCRdb kept only the in-frame ones, dropping some. The sample lists around 110,000 clones, under 95% occurring once. This material consisted of peripheral blood, taken on day 0 of AZD1222 vaccination. Receptors originate from an adult in good health.

V is TRBV7-9 and J is TRBJ1-1, with a possible D match to TRBD1 (5 bases). The CDR3 length is 16 residues. The V gene's germline CDR1 is SEHNR and CDR2 FQNEAQ (reference sequence). The ends were cut back, 4 bases at V and 2 bases at J, with 17 bases in the middle. CDR3 bases: TGTGCCAGCAGCTCTCAACGGACACTACGTAACACTGAAGCTTTCTTT. Translation gives CASSSQRTLRNTEAFF.

V is TRBV6-1 and J is TRBJ2-5; 10 bases are shared with TRBD1. This CDR3 has 15 amino acids. The V gene end was trimmed by 1 base and the J gene end by 5 bases; junction bases not matched to a gene: 4. Germline CDR1 MNHNS, CDR2 SASEGT. CDR3 loop: CASSEGDRGGETQYF. DNA of the CDR3: TGTGCCAGCAGTGAAGGGGACAGGGGTGGGGAGACCCAGTACTTC.

The rearrangement links TRBV7-2 to TRBJ2-1; no reliable D call. Deletions cut 5 bases from V and 2 bases from J, with 16 bases between. CDR3 length equals 16 residues. CDR1 and CDR2 from the germline V gene are SGHTA and FQGNSA. The DNA for the CDR3 is TGTGCCAGCAGCCACCGACGCACTACCCCCTACAATGAGCAGTTCTTC. As protein: CASSHRRTTPYNEQFF.

This clone occurred once. The J gene is TRBJ2-3, the V gene TRBV6-2 or TRBV6-3; no clear D. Per the germline V gene, CDR1 is MNHEY and CDR2 is SVGEGT. V was trimmed by 2 bases and J by 2 bases, leaving 8 bases between them. The CDR3 runs to 14 residues. CDR3 sequence reads: CASSYRTSTDTQYF. The CDR3 DNA reads TGTGCCAGCAGTTACCGGACGTCCACAGATACGCAGTATTTT.

V gene TRBV6-6 combines with J gene TRBJ1-5, with D tentatively TRBD1 (6 bases). CDR1 and CDR2 from the germline V gene are MNHNY and SVGAGI (reference sequence). The CDR3 covers 18 residues. V lost 5 bases and J 0 bases, leaving 20 bases between the germline ends. The CDR3 DNA is TGTGCCAGCAGTCCCTGGAGGGGGGCGGACCATAGCAATCAGCCCCAGCATTTT. Translated, it gives CASSPWRGADHSNQPQHF.

The chain joins TRBV14 to TRBJ1-6; D is ambiguous. This CDR3 spans 15 amino acids. Trimming removed 0 bases at V and 6 bases at J, with 9 bases between. Germline V gene lookup returns CDR1 SGHDN and CDR2 FVKESK. CDR3 sequence (DNA): TGTGCCAGCAGCCAAGACGGGCTCAGTAATTCACCCCTCCACTTT. Its protein is CASSQDGLSNSPLHF.

V usage is TRBV4-2 and J usage is TRBJ2-3; the D gene is possibly TRBD2 (6 bases). Per germline, CDR1 LGHNA and CDR2 YNFKEQ. This CDR3 comprises 17 residues. V lost 1 base and J lost 6, with 20 bases in between. The DNA of the CDR3 is TGTGCCAGCAGCCAAGTGGGACTCCTCCCGTTCTATGATACGCAGTATTTT. As protein: CASSQVGLLPFYDTQYF.

The chain couples TRBV30 to TRBJ1-1, with D maybe TRBD1 (5 bases). This CDR3 comprises 14 residues. Trimming took 3 bases from V and 1 from J, leaving 12 bases between them. Germline CDR1 reads GTSNPN; CDR2 reads SVGIG (reference sequence). This CDR3 reads CAWSVGASNTEAFF. The DNA of the CDR3 is TGTGCCTGGAGCGTAGGGGCTTCGAACACTGAAGCTTTCTTT.

The V gene is TRBV6-5, the J gene TRBJ1-5; D may be TRBD1 (6 bases). CDR3 size: 14 residues. Trimming shortened V by 7 bases and J by 5 bases, and 15 bases separated the two germline ends. CDR1 and CDR2 from the germline V gene are MNHEY and SVGAGI. In DNA form, the CDR3 reads TGTGCCAGCATTCGGGGGGCTGGCGATCAGCCCCAGCATTTT. Translation gives CASIRGAGDQPQHF.

The V call is TRBV5-1, the J call TRBJ2-1; 9 bases are a match to TRBD1. The CDR3 runs 16 residues. Germline V gene lookup returns CDR1 SGHRS and CDR2 YFSETQ. J was trimmed by 4 bases and V by 0 bases; bases with no gene match: 5. In DNA, the CDR3 is TGCGCCAGCAGCTTGGATTCGGACAGGGGATACAATGAGCAGTTCTTC. Translated, it gives CASSLDSDRGYNEQFF.